The next 16 T cell receptor beta chains were all read from a single sample in a study of cytomegalovirus exposure and HLA in healthy donors. It was with 60 Vbeta and 13 Jbeta primers that the PCR ran. The assay was immunoSEQ multiplex PCR, and TCRdb's table has in-frame clones only and misses some. The table records 150,000 to 200,000 clones, around four fifths of them present only once. Sequencing input: PBMCs. Every receptor here comes from a female donor in good health and CMV-seronegative.

This clone turned up a few times. The chain carries TRBV27 and TRBJ1-2; TRBD1 might be the D (6 bases). The CDR3 totals 14 residues. Germline V gene sequence: CDR1 MNHEY, CDR2 SMNVEV (reference sequence). V was shortened by 7 bases and J by 5 bases, with 17 bases between the two germline ends. CDR3 DNA: TGTGCCAGCAATCTCAAGGGGGTCGGGTATGGCTACACCTTC. Translation: CASNLKGVGYGYTF.

The J gene is TRBJ1-1, the V gene TRBV20-1; D ambiguous. Germline V CDR1 and CDR2: DFQATT, SNEGSKA (reference sequence). V was clipped by 1 base and J by 11 bases, with 8 bases between them. This CDR3 is 10 amino acids long. The CDR3 loop is CSARVGEAFF. CDR3 DNA sequence: TGCAGTGCTAGAGTGGGAGAGGCTTTCTTT.

V is TRBV28 and J is TRBJ2-5; 9 bases agree with TRBD2. J lost 5 bases, V lost 6 bases, and 13 bases had no gene match. This CDR3 region has 16 residues. CDR1 and CDR2 from the germline V gene are MDHEN and SYDVKM. The CDR3 DNA reads TGTGCCAGCAGCCCCCTCCTAGCGGGGACTACGGAGACCCAGTACTTC. It yields the protein CASSPLLAGTTETQYF.

The chain recombines TRBV6-5 with TRBJ1-6; D perhaps matches TRBD1 (5 bases). CDR3 length equals 15 residues. Germline-derived CDR1 and CDR2 are MNHEY and SVGAGI. The ends were cut back, 5 bases at V and 9 bases at J, with 17 bases in the middle. The CDR3 coding sequence is TGTGCCAGCAGTAGGGGCGGGAAGGGAGGTTCACCCCTCCACTTT. Its translation: CASSRGGKGGSPLHF.

The chain uses TRBV28 and TRBJ2-7; 8 bases line up with TRBD1. Germline trimming cut 6 bases from V and 4 bases from J; bases unmatched to any gene: 8. This CDR3 is built from 14 residues. Germline-derived CDR1 and CDR2 are MDHEN and SYDVKM. The CDR3 sequence: CASRRTGLLYEQYF. CDR3 sequence (DNA): TGTGCCAGCAGGAGGACAGGGCTACTTTACGAGCAGTACTTC. Supplemented by reference TRBV28 and TRBJ2-7, the full variable domain reads DVKVTQSSRYLVKRTGEKVFLECVQDMDHENMFWYRQDPGLGLRLIYFSYDVKMKEKGDIPEGYSVSREKKERFSLILESASTNQTSMYLCASRRTGLLYEQYFGPGTRLTVT.

The rearrangement joins TRBV28 to TRBJ2-7; the D is unclear. Between the trimmed V and J ends, which lost 6 bases and 2 bases, there was a span of 8 bases. Germline-derived CDR1 and CDR2 are MDHEN and SYDVKM. CDR3 size: 12 residues. The CDR3, as DNA: TGTGCCAGCAGCCTGAGTCCCTACGAGCAGTACTTC. Its translation is CASSLSPYEQYF. The full variable domain, with the rest looked up from reference TRBV28 and TRBJ2-7, is DVKVTQSSRYLVKRTGEKVFLECVQDMDHENMFWYRQDPGLGLRLIYFSYDVKMKEKGDIPEGYSVSREKKERFSLILESASTNQTSMYLCASSLSPYEQYFGPGTRLTVT.

This clone was seen only once. The chain joins TRBV2 to TRBJ2-7, with D possibly matching TRBD2 (6 bases). CDR3 length: 13 amino acids. V lost 1 base, J lost 9 bases, and 13 bases lay in between. Germline V lookup: CDR1 SNHLY, CDR2 FYNNEI. The CDR3 nucleotides read TGTGCCAGCAGTGAAGTCGGCCGGAGGGGGCAGTACTTC. Translating gives CASSEVGRRGQYF.

The CDR3 bases are TGTGCCAGCAGGATGGGGGGCTCCTATAATTCACCCCTCCACTTT. Its translation: CASRMGGSYNSPLHF. This chain connects TRBV27 to TRBJ1-6; D might be TRBD1 (5 bases). Trimming cost V 6 bases and J 0 bases, with 9 bases left between them. The CDR3 totals 15 residues. CDR1 and CDR2 from the germline V gene are MNHEY and SMNVEV (reference sequence).

This clone showed up just once. The chain couples TRBV7-2 to TRBJ2-7; the match to TRBD2 covers 7 bases. The CDR3 spans 15 residues. V trimming: 5 bases; J trimming: 3 bases; junction bases outside the gene matches: 10. The germline V gene encodes CDR1 SGHTA and CDR2 FQGNSA. The CDR3 DNA is TGTGCCAGCAGCGCCCGCACTAGCGCCTACTACGAGCAGTACTTC. Its translation: CASSARTSAYYEQYF.

The rearrangement uses TRBV7-3 and TRBJ2-7, with 7 bases lining up with TRBD1. The CDR3 is 14 amino acids. Trimming cost V 2 bases and J 4 bases; bases outside gene matches: 5. Germline values: CDR1 SGHTA, CDR2 FQGTGA. The CDR3 spells CASSLGDSPYEQYF. The CDR3, as DNA: TGTGCCAGCAGCTTAGGGGACAGCCCATACGAGCAGTACTTC.

The chain links TRBV28 to TRBJ1-3; no definite D call. The V and J ends lost 2 bases and 11 bases respectively, with 10 bases between them. The germline gives CDR1 MDHEN, CDR2 SYDVKM. The CDR3 is 12 amino acids. The CDR3 bases are TGTGCCAGCAGTTTAGCGGGAGCCCCCATATATTTT. This gives the protein CASSLAGAPIYF.

The chain uses TRBV5-4 and TRBJ2-3; 9 nucleotides line up with TRBD1. The trim removed 4 bases at V and 0 bases at J, leaving 12 bases unmatched. The V gene's germline CDR1 is SGHNT and CDR2 YYREEE (reference sequence). The CDR3 runs 18 residues. Here the CDR3 reads CASSIPTGGGVSTDTQYF. In DNA form, the CDR3 reads TGTGCCAGCAGCATTCCGACAGGGGGGGGAGTAAGCACAGATACGCAGTATTTT.

The rearrangement uses TRBV7-9 and TRBJ2-7; TRBD1 matches at 7 bases. This CDR3 spans 15 amino acids. Germline V CDR1 and CDR2: SEHNR, FQNEAQ (reference sequence). The ends lost 5 bases at V and 0 bases at J; junction bases unmatched: 7. The CDR3 sequence is CASSPGQVSSYEQYF. Written as DNA, the CDR3 is TGTGCCAGCAGCCCTGGACAGGTGAGCTCCTACGAGCAGTACTTC.

A few counts support this clone. The chain uses TRBV6-6 and TRBJ2-5; TRBD2 might be the D (6 bases). The CDR3 totals 15 residues. Per germline, CDR1 MNHNY and CDR2 SVGAGI (reference sequence). V lost 2 bases and J lost 3, with 13 bases in between. The CDR3 here is CASSYRGGKEETQYF. DNA for the CDR3: TGTGCCAGCAGTTACCGGGGAGGCAAGGAAGAGACCCAGTACTTC.

V and J are TRBV27 and TRBJ2-1; TRBD2 agrees at 8 bases. The germline CDR1 and CDR2 sequences are MNHEY and SMNVEV (reference sequence). The V gene end was trimmed by 2 bases and the J gene end by 0 bases; junction bases not matched to a gene: 6. This CDR3 has 17 residues. The CDR3: CASSLIGGGSSYNEQFF. The CDR3 DNA follows: TGTGCCAGCAGTTTAATCGGCGGGGGGAGCTCCTACAATGAGCAGTTCTTC.

Only a few counts were recorded for this clone. The rearrangement joins TRBV2 to TRBJ1-2; maybe TRBD1 (6 bases). The CDR3 is made up of 14 amino acids. V shed 6 bases and J shed 0 bases, with 11 bases lying between them. Per the germline V gene, CDR1 is SNHLY and CDR2 is FYNNEI. CDR3 amino acids: CASRDRAPNYGYTF. In nucleotides, the CDR3 is TGTGCCAGCAGGGACAGAGCTCCTAACTATGGCTACACCTTC.